The rows below give T cell receptor beta chains drawn from one sample of a study of blood T cell repertoires in COVID-19. Method: immunoSEQ multiplex PCR; TCRdb's copy keeps in-frame clones and lacks some. The sample lists around 290,000 clones, around 87% occurring once. Input material: peripheral blood. These receptors were collected from a woman in her forties or fifties who had recovered from COVID-19. Both conserved end residues are part of each CDR3. Fields, in order: D gene, V gene, CDR3 protein. A D gene is named only where the DNA matches it firmly.

D gene: NA; V gene: TRBV9; CDR3 protein: CASSVDGSSYEQYF
D gene: NA; V gene: TRBV11-2; CDR3 protein: CASSEHYEQYF
D gene: NA; V gene: TRBV3-1/TRBV3-2; CDR3 protein: CASSFRTLTYNEQFF
D gene: TRBD2; V gene: TRBV30; CDR3 protein: CAWSVGSLAGRETQYF
D gene: NA; V gene: TRBV7-2; CDR3 protein: CASSLGQGRGGGYTF
D gene: TRBD2; V gene: TRBV25-1; CDR3 protein: CASTRTSGAYNEQFF
D gene: NA; V gene: TRBV21-1; CDR3 protein: CASSRDTDNEKLFF
D gene: TRBD2; V gene: TRBV5-1; CDR3 protein: CASSSPPGLDFSYEQYF
D gene: TRBD2; V gene: TRBV7-3; CDR3 protein: CASSLTLLGPGLAGGLSSYNEQFF
D gene: TRBD1; V gene: TRBV11-2; CDR3 protein: CASSLNRGAGQPQHF
D gene: NA; V gene: TRBV12-3/TRBV12-4; CDR3 protein: CASSSSGKQYF
D gene: NA; V gene: TRBV3-1/TRBV3-2; CDR3 protein: CASSQGPSRQTYQETQYF
D gene: NA; V gene: TRBV28; CDR3 protein: CASNARWTYTDTQYF
D gene: TRBD2; V gene: TRBV19; CDR3 protein: CASSITSGRDEQFF
D gene: NA; V gene: TRBV6-4; CDR3 protein: CASSDSEGSNEQFF
D gene: NA; V gene: TRBV5-4; CDR3 protein: CASSLAGVGGYTF
D gene: TRBD1; V gene: TRBV19; CDR3 protein: CASSISGTEYTF
D gene: TRBD1; V gene: TRBV6-2/TRBV6-3; CDR3 protein: CASSYGTGIEKLFF
D gene: TRBD1; V gene: TRBV6-5; CDR3 protein: CATRTGATNEKLFF
D gene: NA; V gene: TRBV6-4; CDR3 protein: CASSDSSGTQYF
D gene: NA; V gene: TRBV6-5; CDR3 protein: CASSYSLGQGGDTQYF
D gene: TRBD2; V gene: TRBV5-1; CDR3 protein: CASSRREQETQYF
D gene: TRBD2; V gene: TRBV4-1; CDR3 protein: CASSPPGGESSYNEQFF
D gene: NA; V gene: TRBV3-1/TRBV3-2; CDR3 protein: CASSQGAGAGGYTF
D gene: NA; V gene: TRBV5-6; CDR3 protein: CASSLAAGAWGDTQYF
D gene: NA; V gene: TRBV28; CDR3 protein: CASQSSLNEKLFF
D gene: NA; V gene: TRBV11-2; CDR3 protein: CASSTRMNTEAFF
D gene: NA; V gene: TRBV7-2; CDR3 protein: CASSLMAGVGTSTDTQYF
D gene: NA; V gene: TRBV19; CDR3 protein: CASRYLGGAPNTEAFF
D gene: NA; V gene: TRBV2; CDR3 protein: CASREGRAYSNQPQHF